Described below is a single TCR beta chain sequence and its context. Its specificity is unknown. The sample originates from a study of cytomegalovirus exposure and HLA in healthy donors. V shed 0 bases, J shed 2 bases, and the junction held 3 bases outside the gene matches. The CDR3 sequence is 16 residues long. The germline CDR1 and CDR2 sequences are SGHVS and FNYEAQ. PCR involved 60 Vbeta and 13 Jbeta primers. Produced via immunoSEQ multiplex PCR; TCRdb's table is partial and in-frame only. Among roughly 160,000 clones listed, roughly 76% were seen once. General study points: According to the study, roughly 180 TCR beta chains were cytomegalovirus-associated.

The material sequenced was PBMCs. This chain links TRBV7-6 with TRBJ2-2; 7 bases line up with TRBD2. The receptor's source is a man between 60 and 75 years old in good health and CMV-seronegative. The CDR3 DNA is TGTGCCAGCAGCTTAGCCCCGGGGGGAAACACCGGGGAGCTGTTTTTT. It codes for CASSLAPGGNTGELFF.